This TCR beta chain was recovered during a study of blood T cell repertoires in COVID-19. CDR1 and CDR2 (germline): GTSNPN, SVGIG (reference sequence). The CDR3 runs to 13 residues. Germline trimming cut 2 bases from V and 4 bases from J; bases unmatched to any gene: 5. Assay used: immunoSEQ multiplex PCR; TCRdb lists only in-frame clones, some missing. The table has some 79,000 clones, approximately 90% seen once. This clonotype was sampled from a man between 65 and 85 years old with active or convalescent COVID-19. Sequencing used peripheral blood. The chain has TRBV30 and TRBJ2-7, with 7 bases that match TRBD2. Here the CDR3 reads CAWSIGLVYEQYF. The CDR3 nucleotides read TGTGCCTGGAGTATTGGACTAGTGTACGAGCAGTACTTC.